One and the same sample provided the 9 T cell receptor beta chains below, sequenced in a study of T cell repertoires in cytomegalovirus infection. MiXCR, applied by TCRdb to the reads, yields one record per CDR3 protein. The profile shows 400,000 or so distinct CDR3 sequences, around 18% of them singletons. Source material: PBMCs. These receptors came from a human donor in good health (CMV status not recorded). Some clones in this sample may be carry-over from other donors' samples.

This clonotype occurred many times. The V gene is TRBV11-2, the J gene TRBJ2-7; D is possibly TRBD1 or TRBD2 (5 bases each). CDR3 length: 14 residues. CDR1 is SGHAT and CDR2 is FQNNGV in the germline V gene. V lost 7 bases to trimming and J lost 2 bases, with 15 bases between them. As DNA, the CDR3 is TGTGCCAGCACCCGCAGCTCGGGACCCTACGAGCAGTACTTC. It specifies CASTRSSGPYEQYF. Variable domain in full (rest from reference TRBV11-2 and TRBJ2-7): EAGVAQSPRYKIIEKRQSVAFWCNPISGHATLYWYQQILGQGPKLLIQFQNNGVVDDSQLPKDRFSAERLKGVDSTLKIQPAKLEDSAVYLCASTRSSGPYEQYFGPGTRLTVT.

The sample holds many counts of this clonotype. V and J are TRBV7-6 and TRBJ2-5; D possibly matches TRBD1 or TRBD2 (6 bases each). The germline V gene has CDR1 SGHVS and CDR2 FNYEAQ. Deletions cut 3 bases from V and 2 bases from J, with 13 bases between. This CDR3 spans 15 amino acids. The CDR3 protein is CASSFFGGPQETQYF. The CDR3 coding sequence is TGTGCCAGCAGCTTCTTCGGGGGCCCACAAGAGACCCAGTACTTC.

The rearrangement joins TRBV10-3 to TRBJ1-5; D ambiguous. Germline CDR1 ENHRY, CDR2 SYGVKD. The CDR3 contains 12 residues. CDR3 amino acids: CATAESNQPQHF. The CDR3 nucleotides read TGTGCTACGGCCGAGAGCAATCAGCCCCAGCATTTT.

This clonotype was picked up a small number of times. The chain employs TRBV20-1 and TRBJ2-2, with TRBD1 as a possible D gene (6 bases). The length of the CDR3 is 16 residues. Germline assignment: CDR1 DFQATT and CDR2 SNEGSKA (reference sequence). V gave up 0 bases and J gave up 4 bases, with 15 bases separating them. DNA for the CDR3: TGCAGTGCTAGAGATCGGGTAACAGGGAGCACCGGGGAGCTGTTTTTT. Residues: CSARDRVTGSTGELFF.

This sequence joins TRBV19 and TRBJ1-4; D is ambiguous. V dropped 3 bases and J dropped 5 bases, with 10 bases sitting between them. The CDR3 spans 14 residues. Germline CDR1 LNHDA, CDR2 SQIVND (reference sequence). This chain's CDR3 is CASSIPGRNEKLFF. The CDR3 bases are TGTGCCAGTAGTATTCCGGGTAGGAATGAAAAACTGTTTTTT.

The J gene is TRBJ1-4, the V gene TRBV2; a weak D match, TRBD1 (6 bases). CDR1 and CDR2 (germline): SNHLY, FYNNEI. The CDR3 is 14 residues long. Trimming stripped 3 bases from V and 11 bases from J, with 16 bases between. The CDR3 region has the DNA TGTGCCAGCAGTGAGGACAGAGCCGGGAAGAAACTGTTTTTT. Translated: CASSEDRAGKKLFF.

The sample holds a few counts of this clonotype. The chain carries TRBV12-3 or TRBV12-4 and TRBJ2-3; TRBD2 matches at 8 bases. Germline trimming cut 3 bases from V and 2 bases from J; bases unmatched to any gene: 1. The CDR3 consists of 14 residues. The CDR3 DNA follows: TGTGCCAGCAGTTTTGGACTAGCCACAGATACGCAGTATTTT. Its translation: CASSFGLATDTQYF.

The chain couples TRBV7-6 to TRBJ2-5; D is undetermined. The germline gives CDR1 SGHVS, CDR2 FNYEAQ. This CDR3 is built from 15 residues. Trimming removed 1 base from V and 4 bases from J, with 13 bases in between. The CDR3, as DNA: TGTGCCAGCAGCTTAGATGTAGGAGTAGGAGAGACCCAGTACTTC. It specifies CASSLDVGVGETQYF.

The chain couples TRBV4-1 to TRBJ1-6, with D tentatively TRBD1 (5 bases). Trimming stripped 1 base from V and 11 bases from J, with 18 bases between. CDR3 length: 16 residues. Looked up from germline, CDR1 is MGHRA and CDR2 is YSYEKL. The DNA of the CDR3 is TGCGCCAGCAGCCAAGTCCTGGGGGGTCTAAGGACACCCCTCCACTTT. It specifies CASSQVLGGLRTPLHF.